These T cell receptor beta chains were read from a single sample in a study of T cell repertoires in cytomegalovirus infection. No antigens are known for them. TCRdb reprocessed the reads via MiXCR and lists one record per CDR3 protein. Of roughly 500,000 distinct CDR3 sequences in the sample, about two fifths were seen once. The sequenced sample was cultured PBMCs, obtained from culture after CMV antigen stimulation. The origin of the receptors is a human donor in good health (CMV status not recorded). Some clones in this sample may be carry-over from other donors' samples. The CDR3 runs from the conserved cysteine through the conserved F or W. D genes are given only for firm matches. Some rows have no size entry. The others give once, few or many, or a class for an expanded clone.

length: 15; V: TRBV4-2; D: .; size: .; J: TRBJ2-1; CDR3: CASSRMTTYYNEQFF; DNA: TGTGCCAGCAGCCGAATGACTACCTACTACAATGAGCAGTTCTTC
length: 16; V: TRBV9; D: .; size: few; J: TRBJ2-5; CDR3: CASSASLGHDQETQYF; DNA: TGTGCCAGCAGCGCATCCTTGGGACACGACCAAGAGACCCAGTACTTC
length: 13; V: TRBV19; D: TRBD1; size: .; J: TRBJ2-5; CDR3: CASSIQGAETQYF; DNA: TGTGCCAGTAGTATCCAGGGGGCTGAGACCCAGTACTTC
length: 14; V: TRBV18; D: TRBD2; size: .; J: TRBJ2-3; CDR3: CASSRTSGRDTQYF; DNA: TGTGCCAGCTCACGGACTAGCGGACGAGATACGCAGTATTTT
length: 11; V: TRBV24-1; D: TRBD2; size: .; J: TRBJ2-1; CDR3: CATRAGGEQFF; DNA: TGTGCCACCAGGGCCGGGGGGGAGCAGTTCTTC
length: 13; V: TRBV7-2; D: .; size: many; J: TRBJ2-5; CDR3: CASSTRDKRAQYF; DNA: TGTGCCAGCAGCACCCGGGACAAGCGGGCCCAGTACTTC
length: 15; V: TRBV11-2; D: TRBD2; size: .; J: TRBJ2-5; CDR3: CASSPPFAGGETQYF; DNA: TGTGCCAGCAGCCCCCCGTTTGCGGGGGGAGAGACCCAGTACTTC
length: 13; V: TRBV6-8; D: TRBD1; size: once; J: TRBJ1-1; CDR3: CASSFQGAGEAFF; DNA: TGTGCCAGCAGTTTTCAGGGGGCTGGTGAAGCTTTCTTT
length: 15; V: TRBV12-3/TRBV12-4; D: TRBD1; size: .; J: TRBJ1-2; CDR3: CASGPLDRGNYGYTF; DNA: TGTGCCAGCGGGCCCTTGGACAGGGGCAACTATGGCTACACCTTC
length: 13; V: TRBV7-9; D: TRBD1; size: .; J: TRBJ1-2; CDR3: CASSIRQGNGYTF; DNA: TGTGCCAGCAGCATCCGACAGGGGAATGGCTACACCTTC
length: 16; V: TRBV7-2; D: .; size: .; J: TRBJ1-5; CDR3: CASSLRAGYIGEPQHF; DNA: TGTGCCAGCAGCTTAAGGGCGGGTTACATTGGCGAGCCCCAGCATTTT
length: 16; V: TRBV11-2; D: .; size: .; J: TRBJ1-6; CDR3: CASSLFRGSVGSPLHF; DNA: TGTGCCAGCAGCTTATTCAGGGGAAGTGTTGGATCACCCCTCCACTTT
length: 13; V: TRBV6-1; D: .; size: few; J: TRBJ2-7; CDR3: CASSEHGRDEQYF; DNA: TGTGCCAGCAGTGAACACGGCAGGGACGAGCAGTACTTC
length: 14; V: TRBV6-1; D: TRBD2; size: .; J: TRBJ2-7; CDR3: CASRSGSGSYEQYF; DNA: TGTGCCAGCAGGTCCGGTAGCGGGAGCTACGAGCAGTACTTC
length: 14; V: TRBV6-1; D: .; size: few; J: TRBJ2-2; CDR3: CASSVDPTAGELFF; DNA: TGTGCCAGCAGTGTTGACCCCACGGCCGGGGAGCTGTTTTTT